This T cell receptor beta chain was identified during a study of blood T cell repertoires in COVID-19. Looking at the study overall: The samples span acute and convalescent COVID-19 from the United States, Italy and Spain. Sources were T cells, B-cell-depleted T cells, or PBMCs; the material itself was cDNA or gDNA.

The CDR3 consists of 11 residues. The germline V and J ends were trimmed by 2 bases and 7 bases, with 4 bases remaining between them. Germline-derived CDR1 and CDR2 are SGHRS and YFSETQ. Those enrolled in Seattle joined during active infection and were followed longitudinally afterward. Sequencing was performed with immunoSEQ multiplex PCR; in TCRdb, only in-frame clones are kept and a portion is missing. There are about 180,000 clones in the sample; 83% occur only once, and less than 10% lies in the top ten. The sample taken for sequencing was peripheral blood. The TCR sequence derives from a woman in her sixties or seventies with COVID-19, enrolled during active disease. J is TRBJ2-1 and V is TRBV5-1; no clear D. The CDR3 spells CASSFQNEQFF. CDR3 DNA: TGCGCCAGCAGCTTTCAAAATGAGCAGTTCTTC.